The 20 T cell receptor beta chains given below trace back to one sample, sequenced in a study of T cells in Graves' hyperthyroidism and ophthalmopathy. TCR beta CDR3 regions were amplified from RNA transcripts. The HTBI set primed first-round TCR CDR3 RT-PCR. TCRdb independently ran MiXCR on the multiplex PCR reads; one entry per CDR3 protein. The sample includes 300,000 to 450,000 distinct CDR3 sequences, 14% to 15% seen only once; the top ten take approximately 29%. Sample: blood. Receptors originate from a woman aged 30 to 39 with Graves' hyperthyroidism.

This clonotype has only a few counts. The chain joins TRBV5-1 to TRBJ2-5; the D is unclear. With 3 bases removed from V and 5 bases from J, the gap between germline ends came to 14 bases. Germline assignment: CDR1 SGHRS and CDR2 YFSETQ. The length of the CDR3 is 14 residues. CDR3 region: CASSSGEATETQYF. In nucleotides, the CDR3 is TGCGCCAGCAGCTCAGGTGAAGCTACGGAGACCCAGTACTTC.

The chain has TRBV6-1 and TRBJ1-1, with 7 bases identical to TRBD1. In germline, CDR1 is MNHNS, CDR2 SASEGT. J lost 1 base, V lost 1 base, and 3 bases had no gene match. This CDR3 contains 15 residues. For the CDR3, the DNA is TGTGCCAGCAGTGAAGTGGACAGGTCGAACACTGAAGCTTTCTTT. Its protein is CASSEVDRSNTEAFF.

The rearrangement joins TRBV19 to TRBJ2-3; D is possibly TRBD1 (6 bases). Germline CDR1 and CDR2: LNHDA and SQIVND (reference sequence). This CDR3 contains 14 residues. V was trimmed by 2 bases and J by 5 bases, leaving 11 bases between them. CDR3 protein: CASSIQSGEDTQYF. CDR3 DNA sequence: TGTGCCAGTAGTATACAATCAGGGGAAGATACGCAGTATTTT.

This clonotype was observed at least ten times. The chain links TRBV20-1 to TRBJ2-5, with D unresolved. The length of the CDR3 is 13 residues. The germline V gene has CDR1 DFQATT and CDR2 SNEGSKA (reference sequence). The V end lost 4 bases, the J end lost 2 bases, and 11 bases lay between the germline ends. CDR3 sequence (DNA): TGCAGTGCTATCTCGACGGAGCAAGAGACCCAGTACTTC. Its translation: CSAISTEQETQYF.

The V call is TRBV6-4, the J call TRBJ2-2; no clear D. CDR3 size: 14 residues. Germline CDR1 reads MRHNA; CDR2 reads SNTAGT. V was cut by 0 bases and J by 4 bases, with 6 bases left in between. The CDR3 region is CASSDSIGTGELFF. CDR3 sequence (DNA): TGTGCCAGCAGTGACTCTATTGGCACCGGGGAGCTGTTTTTT.

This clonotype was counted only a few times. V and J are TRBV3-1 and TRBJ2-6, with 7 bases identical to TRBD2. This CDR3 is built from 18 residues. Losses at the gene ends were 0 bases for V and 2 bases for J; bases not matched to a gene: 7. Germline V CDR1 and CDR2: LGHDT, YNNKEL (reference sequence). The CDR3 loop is CASSQDTPSGAGANVLTF. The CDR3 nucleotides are TGTGCCAGCAGCCAAGATACCCCAAGCGGGGCTGGGGCCAACGTCCTGACTTTC.

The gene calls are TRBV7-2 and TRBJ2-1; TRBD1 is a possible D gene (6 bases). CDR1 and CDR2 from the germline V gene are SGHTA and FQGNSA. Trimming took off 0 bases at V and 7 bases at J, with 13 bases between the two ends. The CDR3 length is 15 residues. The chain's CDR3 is CASSLAGDRGNEQFF. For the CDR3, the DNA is TGTGCCAGCAGCTTAGCCGGGGATAGGGGGAATGAGCAGTTCTTC. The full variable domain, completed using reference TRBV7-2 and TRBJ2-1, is GAGVSQSPSNKVTEKGKDVELRCDPISGHTALYWYRQSLGQGLEFLIYFQGNSAPDKSGLPSDRFSAERTGGSVSTLTIQRTQQEDSAVYLCASSLAGDRGNEQFFGPGTRLTVL.

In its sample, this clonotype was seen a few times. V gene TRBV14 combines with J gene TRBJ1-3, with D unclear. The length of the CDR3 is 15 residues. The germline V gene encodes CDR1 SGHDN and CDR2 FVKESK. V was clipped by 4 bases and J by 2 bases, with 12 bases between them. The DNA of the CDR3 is TGTGCCAGCAGCCGGAACGGATTGCCTGGAAACACCATATATTTT. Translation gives CASSRNGLPGNTIYF.

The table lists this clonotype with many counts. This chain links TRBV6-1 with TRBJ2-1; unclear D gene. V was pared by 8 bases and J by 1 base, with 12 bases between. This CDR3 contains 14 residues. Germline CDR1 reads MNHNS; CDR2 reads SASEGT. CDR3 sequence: CASSRAASYNEQFF. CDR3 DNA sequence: TGTGCCAGCTCCCGGGCAGCTTCCTACAATGAGCAGTTCTTC.

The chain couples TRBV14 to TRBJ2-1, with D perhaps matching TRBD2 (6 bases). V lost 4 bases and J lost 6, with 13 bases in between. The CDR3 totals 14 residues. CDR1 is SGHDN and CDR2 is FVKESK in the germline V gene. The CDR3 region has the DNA TGTGCCAGCAGCCCGGGACTTTCGATCAATGAGCAGTTCTTC. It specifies CASSPGLSINEQFF.

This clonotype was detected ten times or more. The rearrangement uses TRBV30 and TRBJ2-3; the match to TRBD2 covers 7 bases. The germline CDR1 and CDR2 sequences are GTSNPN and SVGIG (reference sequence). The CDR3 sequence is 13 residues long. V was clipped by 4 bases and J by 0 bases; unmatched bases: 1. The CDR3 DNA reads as TGTGCCTGGACTAGCGGAAGCACAGATACGCAGTATTTT. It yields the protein CAWTSGSTDTQYF.

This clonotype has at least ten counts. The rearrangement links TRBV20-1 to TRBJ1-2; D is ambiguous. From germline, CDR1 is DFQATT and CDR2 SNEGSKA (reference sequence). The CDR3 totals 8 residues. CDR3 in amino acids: CSETGYTF. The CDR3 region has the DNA TGCAGCGAAACTGGCTACACCTTC.

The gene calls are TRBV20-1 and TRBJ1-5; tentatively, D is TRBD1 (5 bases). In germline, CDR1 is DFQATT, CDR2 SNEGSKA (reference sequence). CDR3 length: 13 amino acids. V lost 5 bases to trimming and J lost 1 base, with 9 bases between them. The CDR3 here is CSAPRDSNQPQHF. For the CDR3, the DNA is TGCAGTGCTCCAAGGGACAGCAATCAGCCCCAGCATTTT.

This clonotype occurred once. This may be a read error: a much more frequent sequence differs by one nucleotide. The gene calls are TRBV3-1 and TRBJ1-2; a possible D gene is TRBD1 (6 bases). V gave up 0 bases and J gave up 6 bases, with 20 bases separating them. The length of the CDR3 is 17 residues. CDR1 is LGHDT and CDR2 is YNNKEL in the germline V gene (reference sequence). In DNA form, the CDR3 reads TGTGCCAGCAGCCAAGAAATCTCTATAGGGGGACGTAATGGCTACACCTTC. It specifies CASSQEISIGGRNGYTF.

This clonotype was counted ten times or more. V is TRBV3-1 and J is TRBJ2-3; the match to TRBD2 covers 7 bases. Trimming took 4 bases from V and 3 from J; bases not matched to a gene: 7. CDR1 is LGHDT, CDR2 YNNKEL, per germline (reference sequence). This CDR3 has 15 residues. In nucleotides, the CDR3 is TGTGCCAGCAGCCCCCGGGGGGACCAGACAGATACGCAGTATTTT. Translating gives CASSPRGDQTDTQYF.

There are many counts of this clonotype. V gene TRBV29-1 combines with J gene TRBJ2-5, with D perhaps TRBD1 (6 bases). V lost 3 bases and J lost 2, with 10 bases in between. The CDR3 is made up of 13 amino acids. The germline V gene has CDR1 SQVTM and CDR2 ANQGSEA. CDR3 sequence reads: CSVDDRFQETQYF. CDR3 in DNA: TGCAGCGTTGACGACAGGTTTCAAGAGACCCAGTACTTC.

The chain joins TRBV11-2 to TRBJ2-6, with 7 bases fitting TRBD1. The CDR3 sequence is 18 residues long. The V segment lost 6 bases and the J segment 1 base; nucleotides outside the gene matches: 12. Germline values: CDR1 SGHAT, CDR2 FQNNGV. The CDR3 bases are TGTGCCAGCAGGTCATCTAGAGGGGGCCAGTCTGGGGCCAACGTCCTGACTTTC. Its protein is CASRSSRGGQSGANVLTF.

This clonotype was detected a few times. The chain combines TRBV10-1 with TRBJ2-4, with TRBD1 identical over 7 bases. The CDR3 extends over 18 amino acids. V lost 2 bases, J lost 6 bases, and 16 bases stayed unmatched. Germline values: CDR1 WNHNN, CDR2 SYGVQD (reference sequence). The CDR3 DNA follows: TGCGCCAGCAGTGAGCGGAGACAGGGCCCGACCTTTAGAAACATTCAGTACTTC. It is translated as CASSERRQGPTFRNIQYF.

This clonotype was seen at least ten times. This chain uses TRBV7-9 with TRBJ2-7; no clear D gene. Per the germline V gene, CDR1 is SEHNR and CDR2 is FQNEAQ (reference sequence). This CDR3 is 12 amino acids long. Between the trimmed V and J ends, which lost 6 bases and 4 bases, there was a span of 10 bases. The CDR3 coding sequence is TGTGCCAGCAGTCCTACCTCATACGAGCAGTACTTC. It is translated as CASSPTSYEQYF. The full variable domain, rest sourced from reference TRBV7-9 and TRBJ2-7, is DTGVSQNPRHKITKRGQNVTFRCDPISEHNRLYWYRQTLGQGPEFLTYFQNEAQLEKSRLLSDRFSAERPKGSFSTLEIQRTEQGDSAMYLCASSPTSYEQYFGPGTRLTVT.

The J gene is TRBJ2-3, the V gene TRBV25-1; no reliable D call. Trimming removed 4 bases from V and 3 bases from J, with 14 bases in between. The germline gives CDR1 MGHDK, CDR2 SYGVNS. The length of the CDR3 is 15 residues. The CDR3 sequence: CASSGALVSTDTQYF. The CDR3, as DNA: TGTGCCAGCAGTGGGGCCTTAGTCTCGACAGATACGCAGTATTTT.